This TCR gamma chain emerged from a study of gamma delta lymphoproliferative disorders and STAT genes. Whole-study context: Each gamma-chain library started from at least 50 ng of genomic DNA, using the LymphoTrack Dx TCRG Assay.

The CDR3 consists of 14 residues. The V segment lost 8 bases and the J segment 9 bases; nucleotides outside the gene matches: 17. TCRdb called clones from the multiplex PCR reads again using CATT. The sample lists 1,500 to 2,000 gamma-chain clones, roughly 9.5% occurring once. PBMCs from patients and controls supplied the genomic DNA for sequencing. Worth noting for this clone: Its antigen is still unknown.

Regarding the study as a whole: Nearly all major patient gamma and delta clonotypes were public. Delta repertoires did not separate groups, but patient gamma repertoires clustered apart. Low-frequency NGS calls may be less specific, so public or private leukemic clones need confirmation.

The sequence derives from a human donor in good health. The chain recombines TRGV10 with TRGJ1 or TRGJ2. No J gene was available from TCRdb, and it was assigned here by a germline match of the DNA. TRGV10 is placed among ORFs of uncertain function. Sequencing was carried out using blood. Here the CDR3 reads CAAWGPPPTGKKLF. In DNA form, the CDR3 reads TGTGCTGCGTGGGGACCGCCACCCACGGGTAAGAAACTCTTT.